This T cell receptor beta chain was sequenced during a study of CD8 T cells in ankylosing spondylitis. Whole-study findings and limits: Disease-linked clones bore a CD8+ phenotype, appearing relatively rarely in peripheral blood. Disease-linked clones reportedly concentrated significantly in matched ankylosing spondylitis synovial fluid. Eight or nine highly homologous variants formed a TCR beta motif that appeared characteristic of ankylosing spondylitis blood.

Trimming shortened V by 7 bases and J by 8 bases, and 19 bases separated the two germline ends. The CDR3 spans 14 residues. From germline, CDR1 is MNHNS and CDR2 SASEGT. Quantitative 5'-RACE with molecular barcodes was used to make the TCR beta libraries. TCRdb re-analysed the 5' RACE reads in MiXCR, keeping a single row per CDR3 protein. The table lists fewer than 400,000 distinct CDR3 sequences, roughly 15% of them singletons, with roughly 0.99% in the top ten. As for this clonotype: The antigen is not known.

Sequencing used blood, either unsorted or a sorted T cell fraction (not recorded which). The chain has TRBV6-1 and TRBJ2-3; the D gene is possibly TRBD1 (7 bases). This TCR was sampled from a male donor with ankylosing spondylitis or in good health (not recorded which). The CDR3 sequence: CASIRQGGAATQYF. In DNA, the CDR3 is TGTGCCAGCATCAGGCAGGGGGGTGCAGCTACGCAGTATTTT.